This TCR beta chain was retrieved from a study of tumor-infiltrating lymphocytes in primary liver carcinoma (dated by TCRdb to about 2017). Broadly, across the study: Of the five patients (three men and two women, aged 30 to 69 years), four had hepatocellular carcinoma and one had combined HCC and intrahepatic cholangiocarcinoma. The tumors of the five patients were staged as T1-T3 N0M0, with maximum diameters ranging from 4.2 to 10 cm. Each sample produced about 3.5 to 8 million productive TCRbeta reads, and read depth showed no significant difference between tissue types. Across five regions of each liver tumor, along with adjacent normal tissue and blood, the study brought together TCRbeta repertoire sequencing, expression microarrays and whole-exome sequencing. A total of 35 specimens from 5 patients went through TCRbeta repertoire sequencing, namely 25 tumor regions, 5 adjacent noncancerous liver tissues and 5 peripheral blood samples. To link TCRbeta repertoire diversity to the local molecular phenotype, the 25 or so tumor region samples were profiled with Agilent mRNA microarrays. Reproducibility between technical replicate repertoires was high, with correlation coefficients above 0.98 and mean shared-clone rates about 0.9.

Total RNA and DNA were co-extracted from roughly 20-30 mg of bulk tissue with the AllPrep DNA/RNA mini kit, without cell sorting. Between late 2015 and early 2016, roughly 5 patients in China with histopathologically diagnosed primary liver carcinoma had their tumors surgically resected. Patients had chronic HBV infection and were treatment-naive at sampling. Five spatially separated regions were sampled from each tumor: the superior, inferior, left-lateral and right-lateral poles, plus the tumor centre. Histology showed that every tumor sample contained more than 75% viable tumor cells. Pieces of fresh tumor and adjacent tissue were cut in half, with one half kept in RNAlater at -80 degrees C and the other half sent for histology. Overall study results and their limits: Only the TCR beta chain was sequenced, which likely underestimates true repertoire diversity because unpaired alpha chains were not captured. Since the samples were bulk and unsorted, there was no way to compare CD4+ and CD8+ T cell repertoires. Compared with blood, tumors had a significantly larger share of the repertoire taken up by the top 250 clones (p = 0.039). Just about 7-25% of top clones turned up in all five regions of a tumor, which suggests spatial heterogeneity among tumor-infiltrating T cells. The study included only five patients, and the authors note findings should be validated in a larger study. Repertoire overlap was higher between tumor regions (mean around 36%) than tumor-adjacent (approximately 17%) or tumor-blood (roughly 14%) pairs, consistent with antigen-driven expansion.

The CDR3 runs 18 residues from the cysteine to the phenylalanine. Just CDR3 DNA is preserved here, 54 bases in frame from base 1. The germline V gene gives CDR1 as LGHNA and CDR2 as YSLEER. V loses 4 bases, J loses 6 bases, and the germline ends lie 26 bases apart. Details on this clonotype: The antigen it binds to is not known. Base quality data are lacking; no much larger clone is found one base away.

A constant-region primer and ProtoScript II reverse transcriptase were used to reverse-transcribe TCRbeta-specific cDNA from roughly 0.5 ug total RNA. Construction of the TCRbeta libraries relied on three nested rounds of multiplex PCR, following a slightly modified ARM-PCR procedure. The first two PCR rounds used multiplex TRBV1-TRBV30 forward primers with a Cbeta reverse primer, each for about 10 cycles. A final 25-cycle PCR with Deep VentR polymerase added sample barcodes and Illumina adapters. Before sequencing, amplicons of 200-500 bp were gel-purified using a QIAquick gel extraction kit. TCRbeta amplicons were sequenced on an Illumina HiSeq 2500 with 250-bp paired-end reads. In the source study's methods: Trimmomatic v0.33 was used to quality-trim the reads, and FLASH v1.2.11 was used to merge paired reads so that full CDR3 sequences could be recovered. MiGEC v1.2.1b assigned V, D and J germline segments to the rearranged TCRbeta sequences. VDJtools v1.0.0 computed clonotype statistics and Shannon-Wiener diversity indices. Except for diversity analysis, only the 250 most abundant clonotypes of each sample were used in subsequent analyses to reduce sampling bias. The public reads were reprocessed in TCRdb via fastp at Q25 and MiXCR, keeping in-frame beta chains. Every distinct CDR3 protein forms one entry, paired with its most common genes and DNA. The V and J calls follow TCRdb's processing rather than the paper's. The sample profile shows tens of thousands of distinct CDR3 sequences; roughly 77% of them were found once. The top ten clonotypes cover 25% to 35% of the sample.

The rearrangement combines TRBV4-3 with TRBJ2-3; no D segment can be confidently identified. Sequences were obtained from liver tumor tissue from sampling region 3. This specimen's cell subset or site label, per the study, means: tumor region T3, left-lateral pole. The sequence was obtained from a woman aged 30 to 39 with primary liver carcinoma and hepatitis B virus infection. The sequenced DNA is TGCGCCAGCAGCCGGTCGGCCTGGCTGGGTGATCTCGATGATACGCAGTATTTT. This is translated as CASSRSAWLGDLDDTQYF.